This entry is about one T cell receptor (beta chain). As yet, its antigen is unknown. Second-dose groups at about 4 or about 12 weeks were pooled. Some clones are missing from TCRdb's copy, which holds only in-frame ones; the method was immunoSEQ multiplex PCR. The sample includes about 160,000 clones, around 87% of them seen just once. With 3 bases removed from V and 3 bases from J, the gap between germline ends came to 20 bases. The germline gives CDR1 LGHDT, CDR2 YNNKEL (reference sequence). This CDR3 has 18 amino acids. This entry comes from a study of T cell responses to AZD1222 COVID-19 vaccine. The study's findings and limits: Compared with day 0, the breadth and depth of the Spike-specific TCR repertoire rose significantly after two doses of AZD1222. Spike-wide vaccine-associated CD4 TCRs dominated at 160-218 and 743-854. The peak T cell response came first, and repertoires were sampled only after it.

The chain uses TRBV3-1 (or the pseudogene TRBV3-2) and TRBJ2-2; a weak D match, TRBD2 (7 bases). This clonotype was sampled from an adult who received the AZD1222 COVID-19 vaccine. Source: peripheral blood, taken 28 days after the second AZD1222 dose. CDR3 in DNA: TGTGCCAGCAGCCATACCTGGGGGGGGCTTCCAGACACCGGGGAGCTGTTTTTT. It specifies CASSHTWGGLPDTGELFF.